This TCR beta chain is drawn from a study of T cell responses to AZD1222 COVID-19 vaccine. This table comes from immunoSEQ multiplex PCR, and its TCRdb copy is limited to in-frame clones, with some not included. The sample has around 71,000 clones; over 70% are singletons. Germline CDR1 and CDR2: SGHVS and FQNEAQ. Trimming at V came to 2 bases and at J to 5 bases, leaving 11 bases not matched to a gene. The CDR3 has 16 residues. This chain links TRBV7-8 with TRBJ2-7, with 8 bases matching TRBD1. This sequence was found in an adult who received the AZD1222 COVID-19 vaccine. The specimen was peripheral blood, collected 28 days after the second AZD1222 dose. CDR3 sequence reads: CASSLHLGQAHDEQYF. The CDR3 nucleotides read TGTGCCAGCAGCTTACACCTGGGACAGGCCCACGACGAGCAGTACTTC.